One sample yielded the 18 T cell receptor beta chains listed below, sequenced in a study of blood T cell repertoires in COVID-19. Produced via immunoSEQ multiplex PCR; TCRdb's table is partial and in-frame only. The table has just over 60,000 clones, more than 70% seen once. Sequenced material: peripheral blood. These receptors all stem from a man aged 25 to 40 with COVID-19, enrolled during active disease.

Only a few counts were recorded for this clone. The V gene is TRBV6-5, the J gene TRBJ1-2; TRBD1 matches 8 bases. V gave up 4 bases and J gave up 3 bases; unmatched junction bases: 7. Germline CDR1 MNHEY, CDR2 SVGAGI. This CDR3 comprises 15 residues. This CDR3 reads CASSSQGGNYYGYTF. Written as DNA, the CDR3 is TGTGCCAGCAGTTCACAGGGGGGGAACTACTATGGCTACACCTTC.

CDR3 amino acids: CASSQSGSYEQYF. CDR3 nucleotide sequence: TGTGCCAGCAGCCAAAGCGGGAGCTACGAGCAGTACTTC. The chain links TRBV4-2 to TRBJ2-7; TRBD2 matches at 8 bases. With 2 bases clipped from V and 3 bases from J, the junction kept 0 bases outside the gene matches. Per the germline V gene, CDR1 is LGHNA and CDR2 is YNFKEQ. The CDR3 covers 13 residues.

The gene calls are TRBV19 and TRBJ2-5; D remains ambiguous. Germline V gives CDR1 LNHDA, CDR2 SQIVND (reference sequence). The CDR3 contains 15 residues. Trimming cost V 3 bases and J 8 bases, with 19 bases left between them. The CDR3 here is CASSIEPQPINTQYF. The CDR3 DNA reads TGTGCCAGTAGTATCGAACCCCAACCTATAAATACCCAGTACTTC.

This clone was recorded at least ten times. The chain links TRBV19 to TRBJ2-5; 12 positions match TRBD2. V lost 10 bases and J lost 2; bases outside the gene matches: 2. CDR1 LNHDA and CDR2 SQIVND come from the germline V gene (reference sequence). This CDR3 region has 13 residues. CDR3 nucleotide sequence: TGTGCCACCGGACTAGCGGGACAAGAGACCCAGTACTTC. It specifies CATGLAGQETQYF.

The rearrangement uses TRBV28 and TRBJ1-5; tentative D call: TRBD1 (6 bases). The length of the CDR3 is 14 residues. CDR1 is MDHEN and CDR2 is SYDVKM in the germline V gene. V lost 4 bases to trimming and J lost 5 bases, with 12 bases between them. Written as DNA, the CDR3 is TGTGCCAGCAGTTCCGACAGGCTTTATCAGCCCCAGCATTTT. Translation gives CASSSDRLYQPQHF.

This clone has only one observation. This chain connects TRBV7-3 to TRBJ2-4; D unclear. Trimming left V 1 base short and J 0 bases short, with 19 bases between. This CDR3 region has 19 residues. The V gene's germline CDR1 is SGHTA and CDR2 FQGTGA. The CDR3 sequence is CASSLIAQTQHLAKNIQYF. The CDR3 nucleotides are TGTGCCAGCAGCTTAATAGCCCAGACTCAACACTTAGCCAAAAACATTCAGTACTTC.

This clone was seen just once. The chain carries TRBV6-5 and TRBJ1-1; possibly TRBD1 for D (6 bases). The length of the CDR3 is 13 residues. The germline CDR1 and CDR2 sequences are MNHEY and SVGAGI. The V and J ends lost 9 bases and 1 base respectively, with 12 bases between them. The CDR3 region is CASLPQGNTEAFF. CDR3 nucleotides: TGTGCCAGTCTACCACAGGGGAACACTGAAGCTTTCTTT.

The chain joins TRBV6-2 or TRBV6-3 to TRBJ1-2, with D unresolved. CDR3 length: 14 amino acids. V was trimmed by 0 bases and J by 8 bases, leaving 13 bases between them. Germline V gives CDR1 MNHEY, CDR2 SVGEGT. CDR3 DNA: TGTGCCAGCAGTTACTCGGTATGGGCGCAAGGCTACACCTTC. As protein: CASSYSVWAQGYTF.

The rearrangement joins TRBV5-4 to TRBJ2-2; TRBD2 matches at 11 bases. The CDR3 runs to 16 residues. CDR1 is SGHNT and CDR2 is YYREEE in the germline V gene (reference sequence). V trimming: 4 bases; J trimming: 3 bases; junction bases outside the gene matches: 5. CDR3 DNA: TGTGCCAGCAGCCCGGGGACTAGCGGATACACCGGGGAGCTGTTTTTT. Its protein is CASSPGTSGYTGELFF.

This rearrangement joins TRBV27 to TRBJ1-2; a possible D gene is TRBD1 (5 bases). Trimming removed 6 bases at V and 5 bases at J, with 19 bases between. This CDR3 region has 15 residues. Per germline, CDR1 MNHEY and CDR2 SMNVEV (reference sequence). The CDR3 loop reads CASRGGRSIDYGYTF. CDR3 DNA sequence: TGTGCCAGCAGGGGGGGGAGATCTATAGATTATGGCTACACCTTC.

The CDR3 nucleotides read TGTGCCTGGAAATATCCATTACAGGGGATAAGAAGGATCGCTGAAGCTTTCTTT. As protein: CAWKYPLQGIRRIAEAFF. The V call is TRBV30, the J call TRBJ1-1, with 7 bases lining up with TRBD1. The CDR3 consists of 18 residues. V was pared by 4 bases and J by 6 bases, with 23 bases of the junction left unmatched. The V gene's germline CDR1 is GTSNPN and CDR2 SVGIG (reference sequence). Full variable domain (missing parts from reference TRBV30 and TRBJ1-1): SQTIHQWPATLVQPVGSPLSLECTVEGTSNPNLYWYRQAAGRGLQLLFYSVGIGQISSEVPQNLSASRPQDRQFILSSKKLLLSDSGFYLCAWKYPLQGIRRIAEAFFGQGTRLTVV.

J is TRBJ2-7 and V is TRBV28; the match to TRBD1 covers 8 bases. The trim removed 4 bases at V and 3 bases at J, leaving 8 bases unmatched. Germline CDR1 is MDHEN and CDR2 is SYDVKM. This CDR3 comprises 15 residues. The CDR3 sequence is CASSSAGTGDYEQYF. In nucleotides, the CDR3 is TGTGCCAGCAGTTCGGCCGGGACAGGAGACTACGAGCAGTACTTC.

The chain carries TRBV27 and TRBJ2-7; 8 bases map to TRBD1. V lost 4 bases and J lost 5; bases outside the gene matches: 7. This CDR3 region has 14 residues. The germline CDR1 and CDR2 sequences are MNHEY and SMNVEV (reference sequence). DNA for the CDR3: TGTGCCAGCAGTTCCTACGGGACAGGACACGAGCAGTACTTC. Encoded protein: CASSSYGTGHEQYF.

The chain recombines TRBV29-1 with TRBJ2-5, with D possibly being TRBD1 (9 bases). Germline CDR1 reads SQVTM; CDR2 reads ANQGSEA. The CDR3 consists of 15 residues. Trimming stripped 7 bases from V and 3 bases from J, with 21 bases between. The CDR3 here is CSARGGTGYEETQYF. As DNA, the CDR3 is TGCAGCGCCCGGGGGGGGACAGGGTACGAAGAGACCCAGTACTTC.

The chain has TRBV5-4 and TRBJ1-6; D may be TRBD1 (5 bases). Germline CDR1 SGHNT, CDR2 YYREEE (reference sequence). Between the trimmed V and J ends, which lost 6 bases and 9 bases, there was a span of 16 bases. This CDR3 region has 14 residues. The CDR3 coding sequence is TGTGCCAGCACCCTGGCAGGGCATCGTTCACCCCTCCACTTT. Translation: CASTLAGHRSPLHF.

This clone was seen a few times. The rearrangement links TRBV6-2 or TRBV6-3 to TRBJ2-1; TRBD2 might be the D (5 bases). In germline, CDR1 is MNHEY, CDR2 SVGEGT. The CDR3 length is 13 residues. V gave up 4 bases and J gave up 5 bases, with 9 bases separating them. The CDR3 protein is CASSLGVNNEQFF. The CDR3 DNA sequence: TGTGCCAGCAGTTTGGGAGTAAACAATGAGCAGTTCTTC.

There are a few counts of this clone. The rearrangement links TRBV4-3 to TRBJ1-5; D gene ambiguous. V gave up 1 base and J gave up 6 bases, with 10 bases separating them. In germline, CDR1 is LGHNA, CDR2 YSLEER. The CDR3 is 14 amino acids. CDR3 sequence reads: CASSQGAGGQPQHF. The DNA for the CDR3 is TGCGCCAGCAGCCAAGGGGCTGGAGGTCAGCCCCAGCATTTT.

This clone was seen once. The genes are TRBV4-2 and TRBJ2-3; 11 bases match TRBD2. With 4 bases clipped from V and 3 bases from J, the junction kept 6 bases outside the gene matches. Germline V gene sequence: CDR1 LGHNA, CDR2 YNFKEQ. The CDR3 has 16 amino acids. CDR3 amino acids: CASSRQLAGDTDTQYF. The CDR3 DNA is TGTGCCAGCAGCCGCCAACTAGCGGGGGATACAGATACGCAGTATTTT.